This T cell receptor beta chain was captured in a study of blood T cell repertoires in COVID-19 (TCRdb year 2020). A note on the overall study: Samples from collaborators originated in the United States, Italy and Spain and spanned both the acute and convalescent phases of COVID-19. Sample metadata almost always included a de-identified subject ID, COVID-19 status, age in years and sex. Samples were obtained from the ongoing ImmuneRACE study (first 160 participants) and from approximately 1,200 subjects provided by 6 global collaborators. The prospective study material was composed of cDNA or gDNA derived from T cells, B-cell-depleted T cells, or PBMCs. Where available, HLA class I and class II types were taken from metadata supplied by the sample provider and were not determined by assay-based typing. The dataset comprised deeply sampled blood TCRbeta repertoires from subjects exposed to, actively infected with, or recovered from COVID-19. The repertoires were released in a freely available public database meant as a resource for research on the immune response to SARS-CoV-2.

The collaborating institutions used their own protocols to collect whole blood in K2EDTA tubes. For TCRbeta analysis, collaborators shipped samples in one of three forms: frozen whole blood, isolated PBMCs, or DNA extracted from either of those sample types. TCRbeta CDR3 regions were amplified from genomic DNA using the immunoSEQ Assay, a bias-controlled multiplex PCR. Processing in the source paper ran as follows. The number of nucleated cells in each sample was estimated from the amplification of reference gene primers within the assay. To quantify the absolute abundance of each unique TCRbeta CDR3 rearrangement, sequence reads were collapsed and filtered. For each sample, productive Simpson clonality was calculated by taking the square root of Simpson's diversity index across productive rearrangements. What TCRdb holds here is the immuneACCESS table cut down to in-frame rearrangements. Part of the clones is not present; checked against another copy, under half of the missing clones reflect an unresolved V gene, and the others are unexplained. From that table come the V and J calls and clone size; the DNA was used to work out D and trimming. Present in this sample are 88,000 or so clones, more than 75% of which were seen just once. The top ten clonotypes cover nearly 25% of the sample.

This clone was counted between two and nine times. It lacks a known antigen. Within one base of it there is no much larger clone, and no base qualities were kept. From cysteine to phenylalanine, the CDR3 is 18 amino acids long. Only the CDR3 region is kept as DNA, spanning 54 bases read in frame from base 1. Looking up the germline V gene yields CDR1 KGHSH and CDR2 LQKENI. The V and J ends are trimmed by 4 bases and 2 bases, leaving 23 bases between them. Here is what the overall study found, with its caveats: How much clinical and demographic metadata was included differed by source and by participant, and the metadata was provided uncurated.

The receptor's source is a human donor in a cohort sampled during active COVID-19. The rearranged chain carries TRBV18 and TRBJ2-5; possibly the D gene is TRBD1, per 5 matching bases. The sequenced material came from peripheral blood. The CDR3 sequence is CASSLHQGDLTFQETQYF. The DNA sequence follows: TGTGCCAGCTCACTCCATCAGGGCGACCTCACATTTCAAGAGACCCAGTACTTC.